The present T cell receptor beta chain was sequenced within a study of CD8+CD57+ T cells in acquired aplastic anemia. Study information: Average DNA yield from sorted CD4+ and CD8+ cells was approximately 3 ug.

General study results and limits: Patients had twenty-nine CD8+ CDR3 sequences in common with controls (the shared set).

The authors sequenced patients whose flow cytometry had shown CD8+CD57+ cell expansion. In all patients, the disease was severe acquired aplastic anemia. Profiling of TCR beta VDJ combinations and CDR3 sequences used genomic DNA as template. TCRdb ran MiXCR on the reads and lists one entry per CDR3 protein. The top ten hold 13% of the sample, which has more than 150,000 distinct CDR3 sequences, nearly 50% seen once. This clonotype showed up many times. What it binds is unknown. The CDR3 runs 13 residues. The germline V gene encodes CDR1 SNHLY and CDR2 FYNNEI. The V end lost 5 bases, the J end lost 7 bases, and 14 bases lay between the germline ends.

Sequenced input: sorted CD4+, CD8+, or CD8+CD57+ T cells (not recorded which) from PBMCs. The chain recombines TRBV2 with TRBJ1-2; D is perhaps TRBD1 (6 bases). This clonotype was sampled from a human donor with aplastic anemia. DNA for the CDR3: TGTGCCAGCAGTCCTCGGGCAGGGGCTGGCTACACCTTC. Translating gives CASSPRAGAGYTF.